These T cell receptor beta chains were read from a single sample in a study of control samples from healthy donors and cancer patients. Sequencing used immunoSEQ multiplex PCR; TCRdb keeps in-frame clones, though not all of them. Found here are approximately 99,000 clones, 70% to 85% of them singletons; the top ten hold under 8.5%. The material sequenced was blood. Receptors were obtained from a man younger than 30 in good health. The CDR3 runs from the conserved cysteine through the conserved F or W. A D gene is named only where the DNA matches it firmly. Clone size is not always given. Where it is, it says once, few, many or a class for expanded clones.

>TRBD2|TRBV28|TRBJ2-5|many
CASRTSPGQETQYF
TGTGCCAGCAGGACTAGCCCGGGGCAAGAGACCCAGTACTTC
>TRBD2|TRBV27|TRBJ2-1|NA
CASGVTNSGEEQFF
TGTGCCAGCGGAGTTACGAATAGCGGGGAGGAACAGTTCTTC
>NA|TRBV12-3/TRBV12-4|TRBJ1-3|NA
CASRLGNTIYF
TGTGCCAGCAGGCTCGGAAACACCATATATTTT
>NA|TRBV7-9|TRBJ2-1|few
CASSYHMDEQFF
TGTGCCAGCAGCTACCACATGGATGAGCAGTTCTTC
>TRBD1|TRBV19|TRBJ1-2|NA
CASSIDRWDRASWGYTF
TGTGCCAGTAGTATAGATCGTTGGGACAGGGCCTCATGGGGCTACACCTTC
>NA|TRBV19|TRBJ1-2|NA
CASSIEDGNYGYTF
TGTGCCAGTAGTATAGAAGACGGGAACTATGGCTACACCTTC
>NA|TRBV5-1|TRBJ2-5|few
CASKLAGARGETQYF
TGCGCCAGCAAATTGGCGGGGGCTCGCGGAGAGACCCAGTACTTC
>TRBD1|TRBV13|TRBJ2-7|NA
CASSLGTGEDEQYF
TGTGCCAGCAGCTTAGGGACAGGGGAGGACGAGCAGTACTTC
>NA|TRBV5-1|TRBJ1-2|NA
CASSPTGDSYGYTF
TGCGCCAGCAGCCCTACAGGAGACAGCTATGGCTACACCTTC
>NA|TRBV18|TRBJ2-1|NA
CASSATTGTGASEQFF
TGTGCCAGCTCGGCCACAACCGGGACTGGGGCTAGTGAGCAGTTCTTC
>TRBD1|TRBV4-2|TRBJ2-2|NA
CASSQVGTGSTGELFF
TGTGCCAGCAGCCAAGTTGGGACAGGGAGCACCGGGGAGCTGTTTTTT
>TRBD1|TRBV15|TRBJ1-2|NA
CATSRAGTGYGYTF
TGTGCCACCAGCAGGGCCGGGACAGGGTATGGCTACACCTTC
>NA|TRBV5-4|TRBJ2-5|NA
CASGRRYQETQYF
TGTGCCAGCGGGAGACGGTACCAAGAGACCCAGTACTTC
>NA|TRBV11-1|TRBJ2-1|NA
CASSQGPHNEQFF
TGTGCCAGCAGCCAGGGGCCTCACAATGAGCAGTTCTTC
>NA|TRBV28|TRBJ1-2|NA
CASSFGLGGYTF
TGTGCCAGCAGTTTCGGATTGGGGGGCTACACCTTC
>NA|TRBV7-9|TRBJ1-4|NA
CASSLSSLVEKLFF
TGTGCCAGCAGCTTAAGCAGCCTCGTCGAAAAACTGTTTTTT
>NA|TRBV10-3|TRBJ1-6|NA
CAIRGTGSEPLHF
TGTGCCATCAGGGGAACAGGTTCAGAACCCCTCCACTTT
>NA|TRBV11-2|TRBJ2-6|NA
CASSRDSSGANVLTF
TGTGCCAGCAGCAGAGACTCCTCTGGGGCCAACGTCCTGACTTTC
>NA|TRBV11-3|TRBJ2-2|few
CASSDNWGTGELFF
TGTGCCAGCAGCGACAATTGGGGGACCGGGGAGCTGTTTTTT
>NA|TRBV2|TRBJ2-7|NA
CASSDPRTVPEQYF
TGTGCCAGCAGTGATCCCAGGACCGTACCTGAGCAGTACTTC
>TRBD1|TRBV5-8|TRBJ2-3|NA
CASSQWTGGRDTQYF
TGTGCCAGCAGCCAATGGACAGGCGGTCGGGATACGCAGTATTTT
>NA|TRBV11-3|TRBJ1-1|NA
CASSLGSDNTEAFF
TGTGCCAGCAGCTTAGGATCCGATAACACTGAAGCTTTCTTT
>NA|TRBV6-5|TRBJ1-2|NA
CASSREVFHNYGYTF
TGTGCCAGCAGCCGGGAGGTTTTCCATAACTATGGCTACACCTTC
>TRBD1|TRBV29-1|TRBJ1-2|NA
CSVLTGGRYGYTF
TGCAGCGTACTGACAGGGGGCAGGTATGGCTACACCTTC
>NA|TRBV25-1|TRBJ1-4|many
CASTERSPDGLSGEKLFF
TGTGCCAGCACCGAAAGATCCCCCGACGGATTAAGTGGTGAAAAACTGTTTTTT
>NA|TRBV4-2|TRBJ1-1|NA
CASSQDIGAGDNTEAFF
TGTGCCAGCAGCCAAGATATCGGTGCGGGGGATAACACTGAAGCTTTCTTT
>TRBD1|TRBV6-5|TRBJ1-1|NA
CASRAGGPSTEAFF
TGTGCCAGCAGGGCAGGGGGACCGAGCACTGAAGCTTTCTTT
>TRBD1|TRBV6-4|TRBJ1-1|NA
CASSDSSTGSRAFF
TGTGCCAGCAGTGACTCCTCGACAGGGAGTAGAGCTTTCTTT
>NA|TRBV24-1|TRBJ2-1|few
CATSDGSGKSSYNEQFF
TGTGCCACCAGTGATGGATCCGGTAAAAGCTCCTACAATGAGCAGTTCTTC
>TRBD2|TRBV7-8|TRBJ2-7|NA
CASSLRASGVLHEQYF
TGTGCCAGCAGCTTAAGGGCTAGCGGTGTGCTCCACGAGCAGTACTTC
>TRBD1|TRBV24-1|TRBJ2-3|NA
CATSDSWDRGRYTQYF
TGTGCCACCAGTGATTCATGGGACAGGGGGAGATATACGCAGTATTTT
>NA|TRBV5-4|TRBJ2-2|NA
CASSSGGSNTGELFF
TGTGCCAGCAGCTCTGGCGGTTCGAACACCGGGGAGCTGTTTTTT
>NA|TRBV5-8|TRBJ1-2|NA
CASSSSTAANYGYTF
TGTGCCAGCAGCTCCTCGACAGCAGCTAACTATGGCTACACCTTC
>TRBD2|TRBV5-1|TRBJ2-1|NA
CASSRLGTSGANEQFF
TGCGCCAGCAGCCGATTGGGGACTAGCGGGGCCAATGAGCAGTTCTTC
>NA|TRBV5-3|TRBJ1-4|many
CARSSTGIEEKLFF
TGTGCCAGAAGCTCCACAGGTATTGAAGAAAAACTGTTTTTT
>NA|TRBV5-5|TRBJ1-2|NA
CASTPRTDYNYGYTF
TGTGCCAGCACTCCCAGGACCGACTATAACTATGGCTACACCTTC
>NA|TRBV6-5|TRBJ2-7|NA
CASSYGPRYEQYF
TGTGCCAGCAGTTACGGACCAAGGTACGAGCAGTACTTC
>NA|TRBV19|TRBJ1-6|NA
CASSILDSRFPLHF
TGTGCCAGTAGTATATTGGACAGTCGGTTCCCCCTCCACTTT
>NA|TRBV5-6|TRBJ1-2|NA
CASSSGGVKGYTF
TGTGCCAGCAGCAGTGGGGGCGTAAAAGGCTACACCTTC
>TRBD1|TRBV6-5|TRBJ2-1|NA
CASSRDRGYNEQFF
TGTGCCAGCAGCCGGGACAGGGGATACAATGAGCAGTTCTTC
>TRBD2|TRBV7-2|TRBJ2-5|once
CASSLGLGGGQETQYF
TGTGCCAGCAGCTTAGGGTTGGGGGGGGGTCAAGAGACCCAGTACTTC
>TRBD1|TRBV2|TRBJ1-3|NA
CASSGRQGLTGNTIYF
TGTGCCAGCAGTGGCCGACAGGGGCTAACAGGAAACACCATATATTTT
>NA|TRBV6-5|TRBJ1-5|NA
CASQATSNQPQHF
TGTGCCAGCCAAGCGACAAGCAATCAGCCCCAGCATTTT
>NA|TRBV19|TRBJ1-2|NA
CASSGTNYGYTF
TGTGCCAGCTCAGGGACTAACTATGGCTACACCTTC
>TRBD1|TRBV24-1|TRBJ2-5|NA
CATSVTGGETQYF
TGTGCCACCAGTGTGACAGGGGGGGAGACCCAGTACTTC
>TRBD1|TRBV6-2/TRBV6-3|TRBJ1-1|once
CASSAGGGRTEAFF
TGTGCCAGCAGTGCAGGGGGCGGGCGGACTGAAGCTTTCTTT
>TRBD1|TRBV28|TRBJ2-7|NA
CASRVGDSSYEQYF
TGTGCCAGCAGGGTGGGGGACAGCTCCTACGAGCAGTACTTC
>TRBD1|TRBV19|TRBJ1-1|NA
CASSIQGVNTEAFF
TGTGCCAGTAGTATTCAGGGGGTGAACACTGAAGCTTTCTTT
>NA|TRBV7-6|TRBJ2-1|once
CASSLVGDEQFF
TGTGCCAGCAGCTTAGTAGGGGATGAGCAGTTCTTC
>NA|TRBV12-3/TRBV12-4|TRBJ1-6|NA
CASTLGFNSPLHF
TGTGCCAGCACTCTGGGATTTAATTCACCCCTCCACTTT
>NA|TRBV3-1/TRBV3-2|TRBJ1-4|NA
CASSQDARTYNEKLFF
TGTGCCAGCAGCCAAGATGCCAGGACGTATAATGAAAAACTGTTTTTT
>NA|TRBV2|TRBJ2-1|NA
CASRTGVDSEQFF
TGTGCCAGCAGGACCGGAGTAGATAGTGAGCAGTTCTTC
>NA|TRBV28|TRBJ1-2|NA
CASSLKGLGAYGYTF
TGTGCCAGCAGTTTAAAGGGGCTAGGGGCCTATGGCTACACCTTC
>TRBD2|TRBV4-2|TRBJ2-7|NA
CASSPAPNGGLWEQYF
TGTGCCAGCAGCCCCGCACCTAACGGGGGGTTGTGGGAGCAGTACTTC
>NA|TRBV7-6|TRBJ2-5|NA
CASSPVAGGRKTQYF
TGTGCCAGCAGCCCCGTGGCTGGGGGCAGAAAGACCCAGTACTTC